Following are 10 T cell receptor beta chains from one sample sequenced in a study of T-cell memory formation after mild COVID-19. In TCRdb, the 5' RACE reads were re-called with MiXCR into one record per CDR3 protein. This table has 450,000 to 650,000 distinct CDR3 sequences, just over 20% appearing once. The source material was PBMCs or a T cell subset sorted from them (not recorded which). The receptors stem from an adult woman who had mild COVID-19 (a few samples of this study predate the infection). Cell type and time point are not known.

This clonotype was counted at least ten times. CDR3 protein: CASSPTGYEQYF. The CDR3 region has the DNA TGTGCCAGCTCACCGACAGGCTACGAGCAGTACTTC. The chain links TRBV18 to TRBJ2-7; TRBD1 is a possible D gene (6 bases). The CDR3 is 12 amino acids. Germline CDR1 and CDR2: KGHSH and LQKENI. V was shortened by 3 bases and J by 3 bases, with 6 bases between the two germline ends.

This rearrangement joins TRBV24-1 to TRBJ2-3; D not certain. The V end was cut by 0 bases, the J end by 1 base, with 10 bases between. Germline-derived CDR1 and CDR2 are KGHDR and SFDVKD. The CDR3 spans 16 residues. CDR3 sequence (DNA): TGTGCCACCAGTGATTTGAAAGGGTGGGGCACAGATACGCAGTATTTT. This encodes CATSDLKGWGTDTQYF.

Only a few counts were recorded for this clonotype. This chain links TRBV3-1 with TRBJ2-7, with a possible D match to TRBD1 (5 bases). The CDR3 has 17 residues. The germline gives CDR1 LGHDT, CDR2 YNNKEL (reference sequence). Trimming stripped 5 bases from V and 2 bases from J, with 22 bases between. CDR3 DNA sequence: TGTGCCAGCAGCTATGGTCTACCTCAGGGCGTCCCCTACGAGCAGTACTTC. Its protein is CASSYGLPQGVPYEQYF.

This clonotype was recorded at least ten times. The genes are TRBV15 and TRBJ2-1, with 11 positions matching TRBD1. The CDR3 contains 16 residues. From germline, CDR1 is LNHNV and CDR2 YYDKDF (reference sequence). The trim removed 5 bases at V and 10 bases at J, leaving 13 bases unmatched. The CDR3 bases are TGTGCCACCAGCTCCCTCATCGGGACAGGGGGGCAAGAGCAGTTCTTC. Its protein product is CATSSLIGTGGQEQFF.

V and J are TRBV5-1 and TRBJ2-1, with TRBD2 identical over 8 bases. Germline CDR1 SGHRS, CDR2 YFSETQ. CDR3 length: 14 residues. The trim removed 4 bases at V and 6 bases at J, leaving 6 bases unmatched. CDR3 sequence: CASSIGGAPNEQFF. The CDR3 coding sequence is TGCGCCAGCAGCATCGGGGGGGCCCCCAATGAGCAGTTCTTC.

V gene TRBV4-2 combines with J gene TRBJ2-3; TRBD2 matches 8 bases. Germline V gene sequence: CDR1 LGHNA, CDR2 YNFKEQ. The CDR3 contains 15 residues. The V gene end was trimmed by 7 bases and the J gene end by 6 bases; junction bases not matched to a gene: 12. Here the CDR3 DNA reads TGTGCCAGCACCCTACGGACTAGCCGTTGGGATACGCAGTATTTT. Its translation is CASTLRTSRWDTQYF.

The chain carries TRBV7-3 and TRBJ2-5; either TRBD1 or TRBD2 may fit D (5 bases each). The V and J ends lost 5 bases and 1 base respectively, with 11 bases between them. Germline V gives CDR1 SGHTA, CDR2 FQGTGA. The CDR3 is 14 amino acids. The CDR3, as DNA: TGTGCCAGCAGCCCCCGGGGCAGCCAAGAGACCCAGTACTTC. It yields the protein CASSPRGSQETQYF.

This chain links TRBV7-6 with TRBJ1-1; D remains unclear. CDR1 and CDR2 (germline): SGHVS, FNYEAQ. The CDR3 sequence is 13 residues long. V shed 5 bases and J shed 0 bases, with 7 bases lying between them. In nucleotides, the CDR3 is TGTGCCAGCAGCATCAGAGTGAACACTGAAGCTTTCTTT. This gives the protein CASSIRVNTEAFF.

This chain uses TRBV28 with TRBJ2-7, with a tentative D call TRBD1 (5 bases). Germline V gives CDR1 MDHEN, CDR2 SYDVKM. With 4 bases removed from V and 7 bases from J, the gap between germline ends came to 20 bases. The CDR3 runs 15 residues. The CDR3 DNA sequence: TGTGCCAGCAGTTCCGACAGCCCCCGTCTTGGGGAGCAGTACTTC. It yields the protein CASSSDSPRLGEQYF.

This chain links TRBV6-2 or TRBV6-3 with TRBJ2-1, with D perhaps TRBD2 (6 bases). CDR3 size: 16 residues. Germline V gene data show CDR1 as MNHEY and CDR2 as SVGEGT. Trimming took off 5 bases at V and 0 bases at J, with 14 bases between the two ends. The CDR3 DNA sequence: TGTGCCAGCAGTCAGGACTACCTGAGCTCCTACAATGAGCAGTTCTTC. Its protein product is CASSQDYLSSYNEQFF.